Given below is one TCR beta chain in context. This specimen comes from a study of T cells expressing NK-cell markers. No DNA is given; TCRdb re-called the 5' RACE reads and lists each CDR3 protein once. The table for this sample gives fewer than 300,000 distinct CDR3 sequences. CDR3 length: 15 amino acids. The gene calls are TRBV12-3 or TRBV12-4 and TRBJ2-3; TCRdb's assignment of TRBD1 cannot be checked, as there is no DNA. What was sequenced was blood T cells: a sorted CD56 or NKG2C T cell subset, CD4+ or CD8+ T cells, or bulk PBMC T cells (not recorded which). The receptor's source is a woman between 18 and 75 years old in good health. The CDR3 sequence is CASSPGGRKADTQYF.